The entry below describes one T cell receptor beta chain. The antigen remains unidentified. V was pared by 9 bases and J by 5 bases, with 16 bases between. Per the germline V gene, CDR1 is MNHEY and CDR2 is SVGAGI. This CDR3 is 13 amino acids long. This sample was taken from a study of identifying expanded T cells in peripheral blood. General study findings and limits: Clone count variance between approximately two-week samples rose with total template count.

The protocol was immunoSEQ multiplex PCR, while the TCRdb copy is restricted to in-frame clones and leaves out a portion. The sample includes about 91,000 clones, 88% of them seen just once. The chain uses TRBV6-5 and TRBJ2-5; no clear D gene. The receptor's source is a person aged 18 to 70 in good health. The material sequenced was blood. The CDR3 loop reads CASRRPNGETQYF. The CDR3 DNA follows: TGTGCCAGTCGCAGGCCCAACGGGGAGACCCAGTACTTC.